This T cell receptor (beta chain) was profiled in a study of cytomegalovirus exposure and HLA in healthy donors. General study results and limits: As a later analysis showed, a missense DCLRE1C variant was linked to trimming of TCR beta V- and J-genes.

From germline, CDR1 is LGHNA and CDR2 YSLEER. V dropped 0 bases and J dropped 1; count of bases not matched to a gene: 10. The CDR3 is 18 residues long. Researchers ran the PCR with 60 Vbeta and 13 Jbeta primers. Sequenced by immunoSEQ multiplex PCR; TCRdb stores in-frame clones only, minus some. In the table there are 150,000 to 200,000 clones, around four fifths of which are singletons. As for this clone: Its antigen is unidentified.

Material: PBMCs. The J gene is TRBJ2-7, the V gene TRBV4-3, with 9 bases identical to TRBD1. The receptor comes from a male donor in good health and CMV-seronegative. The CDR3 reads CASSQEGLGQGGSYEQYF. CDR3 DNA: TGCGCCAGCAGCCAAGAAGGTTTGGGACAGGGTGGGTCCTACGAGCAGTACTTC.